This T cell receptor beta chain comes out of a study of T-cell reconstitution after alpha-beta-depleted transplantation in children. During its preparation, the TCRbeta library received unique molecular identifiers. Each CDR3 protein gets one entry after TCRdb re-called the PCR reads with MiXCR. The table shows hundreds of thousands of distinct CDR3 sequences, with around 11% occurring only once. Ten or more counts support this clonotype. The source is a human donor who donated a stem cell graft to a child with acute lymphoblastic leukemia. Sequenced material: PBMCs from the stem cell graft donor, taken from the stem cell graft.

The CDR3 spells CASSFGTGNEQYF. The CDR3 region has the DNA TGTGCCAGCAGTTTCGGGACAGGGAACGAGCAGTACTTC. The chain couples TRBV6-6 to TRBJ2-7; 9 bases fit TRBD1. This CDR3 region has 13 residues. Looked up from germline, CDR1 is MNHNY and CDR2 is SVGAGI (reference sequence). V lost 4 bases and J lost 5; bases outside the gene matches: 3.